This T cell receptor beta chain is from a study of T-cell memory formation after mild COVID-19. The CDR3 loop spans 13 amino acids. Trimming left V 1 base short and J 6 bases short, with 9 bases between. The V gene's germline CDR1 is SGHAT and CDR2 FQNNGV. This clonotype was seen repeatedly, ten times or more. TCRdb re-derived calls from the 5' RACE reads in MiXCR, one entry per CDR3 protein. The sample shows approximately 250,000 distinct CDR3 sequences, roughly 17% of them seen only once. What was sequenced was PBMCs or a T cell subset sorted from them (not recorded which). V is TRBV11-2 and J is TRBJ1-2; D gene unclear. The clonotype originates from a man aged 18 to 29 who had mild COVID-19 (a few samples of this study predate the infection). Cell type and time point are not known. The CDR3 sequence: CASSLGTGDGYTF. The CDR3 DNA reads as TGTGCCAGCAGCTTAGGGACCGGGGATGGCTACACCTTC.